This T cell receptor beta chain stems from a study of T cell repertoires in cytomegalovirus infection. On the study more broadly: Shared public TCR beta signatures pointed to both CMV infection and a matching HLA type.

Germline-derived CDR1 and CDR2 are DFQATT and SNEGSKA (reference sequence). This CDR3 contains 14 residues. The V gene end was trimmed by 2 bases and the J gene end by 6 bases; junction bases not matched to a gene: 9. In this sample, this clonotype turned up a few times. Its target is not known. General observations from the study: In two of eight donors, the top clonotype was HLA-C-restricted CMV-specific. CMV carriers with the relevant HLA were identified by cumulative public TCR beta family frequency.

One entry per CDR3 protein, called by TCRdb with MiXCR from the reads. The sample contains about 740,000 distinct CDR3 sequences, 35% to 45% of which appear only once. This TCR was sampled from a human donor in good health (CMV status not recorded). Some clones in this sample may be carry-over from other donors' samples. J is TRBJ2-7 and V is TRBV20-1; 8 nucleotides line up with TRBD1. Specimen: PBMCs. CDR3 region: CSARTQGAPGEQYF. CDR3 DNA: TGCAGTGCTAGAACTCAGGGGGCGCCCGGCGAGCAGTACTTC.